The 14 T cell receptor beta chains presented below share a single source sample, sequenced in a study of Ad26.COV2.S vaccination and SARS-CoV-2 variants. This table comes from immunoSEQ multiplex PCR, and its TCRdb copy is limited to in-frame clones, with some not included. The sample yields about 400,000 clones, 83% seen once. Treatment denoted: 19 received Ad26.COV2.S at low or high dose, single or two shots; roughly 5 received placebo; per-sample allocation not given. Samples analyzed were those drawn on day 63 after the first vaccine or placebo injection. Sequencing was performed on peripheral blood, taken in a trial of Ad26.COV2.S vaccine versus placebo. The receptor source for this set is a person aged 18 to 59 who received the Ad26.COV2.S COVID-19 vaccine or a placebo.

This chain links TRBV14 with TRBJ1-1; 9 nucleotides line up with TRBD1. CDR1 and CDR2 (germline): SGHDN, FVKESK. With 2 bases clipped from V and 2 bases from J, the junction kept 3 bases outside the gene matches. The CDR3 runs 15 residues. CDR3 DNA: TGTGCCAGCAGCCAATGGACAGGGGTTAACACTGAAGCTTTCTTT. Translating it yields CASSQWTGVNTEAFF. Full variable domain (rest looked up from reference TRBV14 and TRBJ1-1): EAGVTQFPSHSVIEKGQTVTLRCDPISGHDNLYWYRRVMGKEIKFLLHFVKESKQDESGMPNNRFLAERTGGTYSTLKVQPAELEDSGVYFCASSQWTGVNTEAFFGQGTRLTVV.

This clone occurred a few times. The chain is built from TRBV18 and TRBJ1-5, with D possibly being TRBD1 (6 bases). The CDR3 length is 15 residues. The germline CDR1 and CDR2 sequences are KGHSH and LQKENI. Trimming left V 2 bases short and J 9 bases short, with 17 bases between. CDR3 in DNA: TGTGCCAGCTCACCATCGGGACACTCCTTGTCGCCCCAGCATTTT. This codes for CASSPSGHSLSPQHF. Looking up the rest from reference TRBV18 and TRBJ1-5 gives the full variable domain: NAGVMQNPRHLVRRRGQEARLRCSPMKGHSHVYWYRQLPEEGLKFMVYLQKENIIDESGMPKERFSAEFPKEGPSILRIQQVVRGDSAAYFCASSPSGHSLSPQHFGDGTRLSIL.

This clone was found a few times. J is TRBJ1-5 and V is TRBV4-1, with D uncertain. The germline gives CDR1 MGHRA, CDR2 YSYEKL. Trimming left V 4 bases short and J 7 bases short, with 11 bases between. The CDR3 covers 13 residues. CDR3: CASSLLYGQPQHF. The CDR3 DNA reads as TGCGCCAGCAGCCTACTTTACGGACAGCCCCAGCATTTT.

This sequence joins TRBV7-9 and TRBJ2-1, with 9 positions matching TRBD2. Trimming cost V 7 bases and J 1 base; bases outside gene matches: 8. This CDR3 is built from 16 residues. The germline CDR1 and CDR2 sequences are SEHNR and FQNEAQ (reference sequence). CDR3 DNA sequence: TGTGCCAGCATAAAGACTAGCGGTCAATCCTACAATGAGCAGTTCTTC. It translates to CASIKTSGQSYNEQFF.

The chain joins TRBV14 to TRBJ1-1; the D is unclear. CDR1 is SGHDN and CDR2 is FVKESK in the germline V gene. The V end was cut by 0 bases, the J end by 1 base, with 6 bases between. This CDR3 is 14 amino acids long. The CDR3 loop is CASSQDNGNTEAFF. CDR3 in DNA: TGTGCCAGCAGCCAAGATAACGGGAACACTGAAGCTTTCTTT. Supplemented by reference TRBV14 and TRBJ1-1, the full variable domain reads EAGVTQFPSHSVIEKGQTVTLRCDPISGHDNLYWYRRVMGKEIKFLLHFVKESKQDESGMPNNRFLAERTGGTYSTLKVQPAELEDSGVYFCASSQDNGNTEAFFGQGTRLTVV.

The V and J genes are TRBV5-4 and TRBJ1-1, with D perhaps matching TRBD1 (6 bases). The CDR3 runs 13 residues. V was trimmed by 6 bases and J by 2 bases, leaving 11 bases between them. Germline V gene data show CDR1 as SGHNT and CDR2 as YYREEE (reference sequence). The CDR3 DNA follows: TGTGCCAGCATCCCGGACAGTAACACTGAAGCTTTCTTT. Translation: CASIPDSNTEAFF. The full variable domain, its missing parts supplied by reference TRBV5-4 and TRBJ1-1, is ETGVTQSPTHLIKTRGQQVTLRCSSQSGHNTVSWYQQALGQGPQFIFQYYREEENGRGNFPPRFSGLQFPNYSSELNVNALELDDSALYLCASIPDSNTEAFFGQGTRLTVV.

J is TRBJ1-6 and V is TRBV15, with no clear D. Trimming removed 7 bases at V and 4 bases at J, with 8 bases between. The CDR3 consists of 13 residues. Germline CDR1 LNHNV, CDR2 YYDKDF (reference sequence). CDR3 region: CATKENYNSPLHF. The CDR3 coding sequence is TGTGCCACCAAGGAAAATTATAATTCACCCCTCCACTTT.

This clone was seen a single time. V gene TRBV4-2 combines with J gene TRBJ2-1; no firm D call. The germline V gene has CDR1 LGHNA and CDR2 YNFKEQ. V shed 1 base and J shed 2 bases, with 15 bases lying between them. The CDR3 loop spans 17 amino acids. The CDR3 region is CASSQGPPRSPYNEQFF. The CDR3 bases are TGTGCCAGCAGCCAAGGCCCTCCTAGATCACCCTACAATGAGCAGTTCTTC.

The rearrangement uses TRBV6-6 and TRBJ1-2, with D possibly matching TRBD1 (5 bases). Germline CDR1 is MNHNY and CDR2 is SVGAGI (reference sequence). V lost 0 bases to trimming and J lost 4 bases, with 9 bases between them. CDR3 length equals 14 residues. CDR3 amino acids: CASSYSGDGYGYTF. In DNA form, the CDR3 reads TGTGCCAGCAGTTACTCGGGGGACGGCTATGGCTACACCTTC.

The chain has TRBV24-1 and TRBJ1-1; D possibly corresponds to TRBD1 (5 bases). The CDR3 loop spans 15 amino acids. Trimming shortened V by 4 bases and J by 3 bases, and 14 bases separated the two germline ends. Germline CDR1 and CDR2: KGHDR and SFDVKD. CDR3 bases: TGTGCCACCAGTGACCCGGCGGGGGGGGACACTGAAGCTTTCTTT. Translation gives CATSDPAGGDTEAFF.

The CDR3 DNA reads TGTGCCAGCAGCCGCGGACAGGCTCTCGAGCAGTACTTC. It is translated as CASSRGQALEQYF. The chain uses TRBV3-1 (or the pseudogene TRBV3-2) and TRBJ2-7; 7 nucleotides align to TRBD1. The CDR3 is 13 amino acids. Trimming at V came to 4 bases and at J to 6 bases, leaving 6 bases not matched to a gene. Germline CDR1 and CDR2: LGHDT and YNNKEL (reference sequence).

As concerns this clone: This same CDR3 is encoded by further DNA sequences in the sample. The genes are TRBV10-3 and TRBJ1-6; 9 bases agree with TRBD1. Trimming at V came to 3 bases and at J to 6 bases, leaving 3 bases not matched to a gene. Germline CDR1 reads ENHRY; CDR2 reads SYGVKD. This CDR3 is built from 15 residues. This CDR3 reads CAISEGQGSNSPLHF. Here the CDR3 DNA reads TGTGCCATCAGTGAAGGACAGGGGAGTAATTCACCCCTCCACTTT.

Worth noting for this clone: In the same sample, other DNA sequences code for this CDR3. The chain has TRBV7-6 and TRBJ2-5; 14 bases are a match to TRBD2. There are 17 residues in the CDR3. The germline gives CDR1 SGHVS, CDR2 FNYEAQ. The ends lost 6 bases at V and 2 bases at J; junction bases unmatched: 8. CDR3 in amino acids: CASSPGLAGGLQETQYF. The CDR3, as DNA: TGTGCCAGCAGTCCCGGACTAGCGGGGGGCTTACAAGAGACCCAGTACTTC.

The chain recombines TRBV12-3 or TRBV12-4 with TRBJ1-1, with a possible D match to TRBD1 (6 bases). The V end was cut by 6 bases, the J end by 4 bases, with 12 bases between. The CDR3 runs to 13 residues. The CDR3, as DNA: TGTGCCAGCAGCCTTTTAGGGGGCACTGAAGCTTTCTTT. Translated, it gives CASSLLGGTEAFF.